These T cell receptor beta chains were read from a single sample in a study of Ad26.COV2.S vaccination and SARS-CoV-2 variants. The data were produced by immunoSEQ multiplex PCR, yet TCRdb's version contains in-frame clones alone and is incomplete. The sample carries approximately 90,000 clones, approximately 81% recorded once. Sequenced here: peripheral blood, sampled after recovery from COVID-19. Receptors originate from a human donor who had recovered from COVID-19. Both conserved end residues are part of each CDR3.

V: TRBV7-6; CDR3: CASSLEGTGYFYEQYF
V: TRBV23-1; CDR3: CASSRAAAVWAFF
V: TRBV6-5; CDR3: CASSSTGSPYEQYF
V: TRBV28; CDR3: CASSLGPGGTEAFF
V: TRBV24-1; CDR3: CATSAIRGPYNEQFF
V: TRBV19; CDR3: CASSIGTGLNTEAFF
V: TRBV7-9; CDR3: CASSLTNTGELFF
V: TRBV2; CDR3: CASSESDATTNTGELFF
V: TRBV28; CDR3: CASSLPGLNGELFF
V: TRBV7-2; CDR3: CASSHWIGYGYTF
V: TRBV28; CDR3: CASTLNLAGESINEQFF
V: TRBV27; CDR3: CASSFSGRIYEQYF
V: TRBV6-2/TRBV6-3; CDR3: CASSYLTGPNEQFF
V: TRBV2; CDR3: CASSEFQLSGADAKNIQYF
V: TRBV19; CDR3: CASSRGRWADTQYF
V: TRBV9; CDR3: CASEPIDRGQNTEAFF
V: TRBV7-9; CDR3: CASSQGQGAYDGYTF
V: TRBV5-1; CDR3: CASSLVEVAGTTEQYF
V: TRBV6-2/TRBV6-3; CDR3: CASSYNRVTEQYF
V: TRBV12-3/TRBV12-4; CDR3: CASSFNTEAFF
V: TRBV7-9; CDR3: CASSTRLNTEAFF
V: TRBV5-1; CDR3: CASSVGATSYEQYF
V: TRBV19; CDR3: CATQVAGGPTDTQYF
V: TRBV6-2/TRBV6-3; CDR3: CASSYSSRAPLDYEQYF
V: TRBV5-1; CDR3: CASSLRDSRTGELFF
V: TRBV12-3/TRBV12-4; CDR3: CASSSPGYEQYF
V: TRBV18; CDR3: CASSSSQGYTF
V: TRBV28; CDR3: CASSPGLLSGANVLTF
V: TRBV6-2/TRBV6-3; CDR3: CASSYMGPYGYTF
V: TRBV12-3/TRBV12-4; CDR3: CASSLEAIEQFF
V: TRBV29-1; CDR3: CSVGASGYNEQFF
V: TRBV7-3; CDR3: CASRPVAYTDTQYF
V: TRBV24-1; CDR3: CATSDRARYNEQFF
V: TRBV12-3/TRBV12-4; CDR3: CASSLGTEAFF
V: TRBV11-3; CDR3: CASSLAGAGSPLHF
V: TRBV4-1; CDR3: CASSIPGTLSSYEQYF
V: TRBV27; CDR3: CATSQGSYEQYF
V: TRBV6-5; CDR3: CASRRKVNTEAFF
V: TRBV7-9; CDR3: CASSLAGDSNQPQHF
V: TRBV7-9; CDR3: CASSLRLSSGNTIYF
V: TRBV5-5; CDR3: CASSLARLAGLSYEQYF
V: TRBV29-1; CDR3: CSAQYTILETQYF
V: TRBV19; CDR3: CASSMTGWTEAFF
V: TRBV5-3; CDR3: CARSRTTGFLNEKLFF
V: TRBV5-6; CDR3: CASSPTRDWAYEQYF
V: TRBV4-1; CDR3: CASSQDGGTARGGLFF
V: TRBV6-4; CDR3: CASSVDAGDRGRVAF
V: TRBV14; CDR3: CASSRLLGLAGNEQFF
V: TRBV18; CDR3: CASSPAGDTGELFF
V: TRBV5-1; CDR3: CASSSKKNEVVYGYTF
V: TRBV2; CDR3: CASRLAGAAAAHYSQETQYF
V: TRBV28; CDR3: CATKERQGARQPQHF
V: TRBV27; CDR3: CACGLAGYTDTQYF
V: TRBV7-8; CDR3: CASSPDRGLDQPQHF
V: TRBV27; CDR3: CAGQGACNSPLHF
V: TRBV20-1; CDR3: CSASSGSPSNTGELFF
V: TRBV7-9; CDR3: CASSSLDSSIYEQYF
V: TRBV12-3/TRBV12-4; CDR3: CASSLDRVVTF
V: TRBV7-2; CDR3: CASSLSPANTEAFF